There are a few counts of the clone carrying this TCR beta chain. This sample was included in a study of blood T cells in healthy people across ages. Using a J-beta primer mix together with a sample-barcoded 5' primer, a second PCR was run for about 6 to 11 cycles. TCRdb processed the 5' RACE reads anew with MiXCR; each CDR3 protein has one entry. In the table there are 1 million to 1.2 million distinct CDR3 sequences, roughly two fifths of which are singletons. The V gene lost 0 bases and the J gene lost 3 bases, with 10 bases spanning the gap. CDR1 and CDR2 from the germline V gene are SGDLS and YYNGEE. The CDR3 has 15 amino acids.

This sequence was found in a young man in good health. The sample was blood. The V call is TRBV9, the J call TRBJ1-5; D not resolved. The CDR3 sequence: CASSVGAGVNQPQHF. The CDR3 coding sequence is TGTGCCAGCAGCGTAGGGGCCGGGGTCAATCAGCCCCAGCATTTT. Looking up the rest from reference TRBV9 and TRBJ1-5 gives the full variable domain: DSGVTQTPKHLITATGQRVTLRCSPRSGDLSVYWYQQSLDQGLQFLIQYYNGEERAKGNILERFSAQQFPDLHSELNLSSLELGDSALYFCASSVGAGVNQPQHFGDGTRLSIL.